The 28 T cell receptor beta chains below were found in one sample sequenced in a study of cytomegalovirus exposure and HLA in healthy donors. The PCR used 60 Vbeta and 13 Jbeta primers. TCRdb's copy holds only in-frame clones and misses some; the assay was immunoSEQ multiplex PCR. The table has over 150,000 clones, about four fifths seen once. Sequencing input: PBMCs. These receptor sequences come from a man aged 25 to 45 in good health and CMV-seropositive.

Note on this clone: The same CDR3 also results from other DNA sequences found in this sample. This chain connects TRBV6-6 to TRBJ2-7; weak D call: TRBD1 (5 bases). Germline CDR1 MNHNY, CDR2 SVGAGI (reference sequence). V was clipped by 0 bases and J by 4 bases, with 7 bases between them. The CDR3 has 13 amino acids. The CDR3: CASSYSQGYEQYF. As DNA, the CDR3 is TGTGCCAGCAGTTACTCCCAGGGATACGAGCAGTACTTC.

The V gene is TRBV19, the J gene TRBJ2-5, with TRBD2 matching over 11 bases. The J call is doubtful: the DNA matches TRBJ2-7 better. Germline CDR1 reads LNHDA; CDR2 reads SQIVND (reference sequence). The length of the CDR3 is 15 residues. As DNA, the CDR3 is TGTGCCAGTAGTCCCCGGCTAGCGGGAGGACGCGAGCAGTACTTC. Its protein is CASSPRLAGGREQYF.

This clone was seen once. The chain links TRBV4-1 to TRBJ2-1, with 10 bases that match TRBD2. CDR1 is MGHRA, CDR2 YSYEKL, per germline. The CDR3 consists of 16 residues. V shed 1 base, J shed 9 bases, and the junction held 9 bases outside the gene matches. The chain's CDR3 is CASSQVSSGGAGEQFF. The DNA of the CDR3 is TGCGCCAGCAGCCAAGTGTCCAGCGGGGGGGCCGGTGAGCAGTTCTTC.

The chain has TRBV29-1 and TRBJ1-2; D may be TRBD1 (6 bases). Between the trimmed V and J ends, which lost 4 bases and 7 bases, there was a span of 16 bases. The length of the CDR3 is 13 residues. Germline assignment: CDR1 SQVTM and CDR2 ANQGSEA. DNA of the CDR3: TGCAGCGTTGTTTCGGGACACGGCCTTGGCTACACCTTC. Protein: CSVVSGHGLGYTF.

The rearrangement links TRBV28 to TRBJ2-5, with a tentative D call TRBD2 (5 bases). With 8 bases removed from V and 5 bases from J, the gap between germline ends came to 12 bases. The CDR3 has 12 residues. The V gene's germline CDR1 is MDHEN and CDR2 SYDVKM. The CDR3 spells CASGVTGETQYF. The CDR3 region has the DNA TGTGCCAGCGGGGTAACGGGGGAGACCCAGTACTTC.

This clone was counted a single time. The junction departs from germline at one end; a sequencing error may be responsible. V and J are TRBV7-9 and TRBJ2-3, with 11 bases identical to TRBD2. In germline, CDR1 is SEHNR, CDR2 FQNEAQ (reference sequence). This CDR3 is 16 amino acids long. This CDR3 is CSSSASGRMGTDTQYF. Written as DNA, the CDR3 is TGTTCCAGCAGCGCTAGCGGGAGGATGGGCACAGATACGCAGTATTTT. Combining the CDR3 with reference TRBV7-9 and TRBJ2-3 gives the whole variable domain DTGVSQNPRHKITKRGQNVTFRCDPISEHNRLYWYRQTLGQGPEFLTYFQNEAQLEKSRLLSDRFSAERPKGSFSTLEIQRTEQGDSAMYLCSSSASGRMGTDTQYFGPGTRLTVL.

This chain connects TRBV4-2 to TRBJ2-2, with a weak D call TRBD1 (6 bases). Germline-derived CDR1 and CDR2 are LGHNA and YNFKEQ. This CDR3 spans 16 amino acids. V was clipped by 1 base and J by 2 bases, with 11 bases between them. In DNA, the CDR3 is TGTGCCAGCAGCCAAGTCATAGGGACAAACACCGGGGAGCTGTTTTTT. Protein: CASSQVIGTNTGELFF.

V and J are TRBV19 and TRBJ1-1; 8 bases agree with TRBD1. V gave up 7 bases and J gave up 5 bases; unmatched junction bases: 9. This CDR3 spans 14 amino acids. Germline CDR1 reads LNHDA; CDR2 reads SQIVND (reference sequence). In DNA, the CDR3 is TGTGCCAGTAATCGAGGGACAGGTAAGACTGAAGCTTTCTTT. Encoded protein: CASNRGTGKTEAFF.

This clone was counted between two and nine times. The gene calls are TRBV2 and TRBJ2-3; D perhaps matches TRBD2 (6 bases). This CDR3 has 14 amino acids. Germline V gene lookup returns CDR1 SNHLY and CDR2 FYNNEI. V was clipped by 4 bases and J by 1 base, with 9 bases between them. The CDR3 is CASSVERGTDTQYF. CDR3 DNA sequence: TGTGCCAGCAGTGTAGAGCGGGGCACAGATACGCAGTATTTT.

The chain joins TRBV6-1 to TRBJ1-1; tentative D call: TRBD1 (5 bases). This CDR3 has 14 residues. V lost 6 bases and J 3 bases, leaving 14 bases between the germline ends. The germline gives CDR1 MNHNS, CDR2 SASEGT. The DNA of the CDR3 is TGTGCCAGCAGGCCCGTCGGGGGTCACACTGAAGCTTTCTTT. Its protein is CASRPVGGHTEAFF.

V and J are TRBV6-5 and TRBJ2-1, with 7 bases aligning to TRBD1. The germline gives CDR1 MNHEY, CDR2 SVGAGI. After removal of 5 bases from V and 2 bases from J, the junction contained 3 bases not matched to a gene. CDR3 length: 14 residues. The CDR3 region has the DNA TGTGCCAGCAGTCCCGGGACAGCCTACAATGAGCAGTTCTTC. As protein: CASSPGTAYNEQFF.

CDR3 DNA sequence: TGTGCCAGCAGCCCAACGGGCACCGGGGAGCTGTTTTTT. Amino acid sequence: CASSPTGTGELFF. The rearrangement uses TRBV7-6 and TRBJ2-2, with no clear D. The length of the CDR3 is 13 residues. Trimming removed 5 bases from V and 4 bases from J, with 8 bases in between. Germline assignment: CDR1 SGHVS and CDR2 FNYEAQ.

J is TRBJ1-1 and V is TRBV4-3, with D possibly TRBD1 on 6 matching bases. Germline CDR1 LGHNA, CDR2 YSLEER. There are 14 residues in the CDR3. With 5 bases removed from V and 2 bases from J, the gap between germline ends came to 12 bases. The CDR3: CASSVSDSNTEAFF. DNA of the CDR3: TGCGCCAGCAGCGTGTCGGACAGTAACACTGAAGCTTTCTTT.

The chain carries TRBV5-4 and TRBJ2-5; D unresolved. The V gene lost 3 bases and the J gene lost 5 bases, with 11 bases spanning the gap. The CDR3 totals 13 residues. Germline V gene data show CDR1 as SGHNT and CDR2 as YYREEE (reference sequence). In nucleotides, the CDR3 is TGTGCCAGCAGCTGGGCCGATAGGGAGACCCAGTACTTC. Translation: CASSWADRETQYF.

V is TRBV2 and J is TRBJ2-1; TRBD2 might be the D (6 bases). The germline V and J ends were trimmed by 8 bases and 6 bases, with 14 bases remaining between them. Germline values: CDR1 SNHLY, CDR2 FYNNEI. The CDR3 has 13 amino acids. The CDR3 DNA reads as TGTGCCAGCGGGCCGGGACTCTCCAATGAGCAGTTCTTC. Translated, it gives CASGPGLSNEQFF.

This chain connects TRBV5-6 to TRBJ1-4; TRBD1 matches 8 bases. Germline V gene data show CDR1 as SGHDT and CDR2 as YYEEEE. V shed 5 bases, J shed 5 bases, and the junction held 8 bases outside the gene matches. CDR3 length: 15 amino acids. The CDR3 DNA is TGTGCCAGCAGAAAAAAGGACAGGGAGAATGAAAAACTGTTTTTT. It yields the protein CASRKKDRENEKLFF.

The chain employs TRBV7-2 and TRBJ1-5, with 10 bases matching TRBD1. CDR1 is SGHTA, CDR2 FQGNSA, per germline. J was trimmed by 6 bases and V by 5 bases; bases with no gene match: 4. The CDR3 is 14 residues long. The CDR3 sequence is CASSPGQGLQPQHF. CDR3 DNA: TGTGCCAGCAGCCCGGGACAGGGGCTTCAGCCCCAGCATTTT.

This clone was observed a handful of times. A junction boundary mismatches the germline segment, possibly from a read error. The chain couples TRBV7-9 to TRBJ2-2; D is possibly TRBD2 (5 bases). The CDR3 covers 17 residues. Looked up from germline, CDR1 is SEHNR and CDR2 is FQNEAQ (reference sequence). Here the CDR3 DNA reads TGTTCCAGCAGCCCTCCCCGGGGTCAACAATACACCGGGGAGCTGTTTTTT. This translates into CSSSPPRGQQYTGELFF.

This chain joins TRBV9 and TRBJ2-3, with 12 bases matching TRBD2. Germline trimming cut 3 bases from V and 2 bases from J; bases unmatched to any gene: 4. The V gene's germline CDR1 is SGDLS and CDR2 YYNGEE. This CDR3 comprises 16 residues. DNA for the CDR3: TGTGCCAGCAGCGAACTAGCGGGGGGCTCCACAGATACGCAGTATTTT. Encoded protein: CASSELAGGSTDTQYF. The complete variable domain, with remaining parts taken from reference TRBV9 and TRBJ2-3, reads DSGVTQTPKHLITATGQRVTLRCSPRSGDLSVYWYQQSLDQGLQFLIQYYNGEERAKGNILERFSAQQFPDLHSELNLSSLELGDSALYFCASSELAGGSTDTQYFGPGTRLTVL.

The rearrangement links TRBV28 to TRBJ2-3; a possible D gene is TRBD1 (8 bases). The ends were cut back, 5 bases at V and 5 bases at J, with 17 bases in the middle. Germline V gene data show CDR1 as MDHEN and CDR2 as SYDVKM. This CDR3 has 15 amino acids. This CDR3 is CASSDLQGGRDTQYF. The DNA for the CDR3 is TGTGCCAGCAGTGACTTACAGGGGGGGAGAGATACGCAGTATTTT.

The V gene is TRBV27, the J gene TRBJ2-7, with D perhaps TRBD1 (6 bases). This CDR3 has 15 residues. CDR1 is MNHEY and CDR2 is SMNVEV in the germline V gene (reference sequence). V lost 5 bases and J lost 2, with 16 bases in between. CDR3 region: CASSRSQGWTYEQYF. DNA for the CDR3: TGTGCCAGCAGTCGATCCCAGGGGTGGACCTACGAGCAGTACTTC.

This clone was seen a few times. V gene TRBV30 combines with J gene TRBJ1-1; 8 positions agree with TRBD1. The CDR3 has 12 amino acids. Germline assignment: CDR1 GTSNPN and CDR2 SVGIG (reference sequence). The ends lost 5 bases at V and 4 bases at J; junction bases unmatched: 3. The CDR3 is CAWGQGGTEAFF. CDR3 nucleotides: TGTGCCTGGGGACAGGGTGGCACTGAAGCTTTCTTT.

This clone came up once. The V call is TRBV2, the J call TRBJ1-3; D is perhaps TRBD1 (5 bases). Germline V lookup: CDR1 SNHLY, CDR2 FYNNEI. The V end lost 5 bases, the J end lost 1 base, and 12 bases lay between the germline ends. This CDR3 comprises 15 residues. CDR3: CASSNPGLSGNTIYF. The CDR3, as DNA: TGTGCCAGCAGTAATCCAGGGCTATCTGGAAACACCATATATTTT.

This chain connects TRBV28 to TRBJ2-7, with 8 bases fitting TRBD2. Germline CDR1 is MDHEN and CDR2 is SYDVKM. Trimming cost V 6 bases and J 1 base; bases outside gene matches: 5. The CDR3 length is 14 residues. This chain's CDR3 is CASRERERSYEQYF. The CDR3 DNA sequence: TGTGCCAGCAGGGAGCGGGAGCGTTCCTACGAGCAGTACTTC.

The CDR3 spells CASSSTSGRSYEQYF. CDR3 bases: TGTGCCAGCAGTTCGACTAGCGGGAGATCCTACGAGCAGTACTTC. V usage is TRBV27 and J usage is TRBJ2-5; 12 bases agree with TRBD2. The J call may be faulty, since TRBJ2-7 better matches the DNA end. Germline V lookup: CDR1 MNHEY, CDR2 SMNVEV (reference sequence). This CDR3 comprises 15 residues.

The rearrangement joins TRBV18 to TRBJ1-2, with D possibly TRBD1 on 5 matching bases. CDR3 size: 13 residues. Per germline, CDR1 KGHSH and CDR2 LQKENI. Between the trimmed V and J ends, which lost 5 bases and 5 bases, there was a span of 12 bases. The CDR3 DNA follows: TGTGCCAGCTCAGAAGGGGATGGGTATGGCTACACCTTC. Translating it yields CASSEGDGYGYTF. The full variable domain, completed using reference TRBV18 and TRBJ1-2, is NAGVMQNPRHLVRRRGQEARLRCSPMKGHSHVYWYRQLPEEGLKFMVYLQKENIIDESGMPKERFSAEFPKEGPSILRIQQVVRGDSAAYFCASSEGDGYGYTFGSGTRLTVV.

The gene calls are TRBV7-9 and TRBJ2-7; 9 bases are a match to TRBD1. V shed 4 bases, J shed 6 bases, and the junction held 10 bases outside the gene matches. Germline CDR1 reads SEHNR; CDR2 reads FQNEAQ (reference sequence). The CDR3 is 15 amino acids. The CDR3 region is CASSSKQGAMVEQYF. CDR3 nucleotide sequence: TGTGCCAGCAGCTCAAAACAGGGGGCTATGGTCGAGCAGTACTTC.

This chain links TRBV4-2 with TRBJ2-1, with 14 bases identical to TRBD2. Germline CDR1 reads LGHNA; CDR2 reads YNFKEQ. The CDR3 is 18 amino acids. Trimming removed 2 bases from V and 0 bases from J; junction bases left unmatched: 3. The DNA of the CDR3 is TGTGCCAGCAGCCAAAGGACTAGCGGGGGGACCTCCTACAATGAGCAGTTCTTC. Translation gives CASSQRTSGGTSYNEQFF.